These 20 T cell receptor beta chains were sequenced from one sample in a study of cytotoxic CD8 clonotypes in ibrutinib-treated CLL. This table comes from immunoSEQ multiplex PCR, and its TCRdb copy is limited to in-frame clones, with some not included. The table records some 140,000 clones, approximately 80% of them present only once. Sequencing was performed on PBMCs, taken after 24 months of ibrutinib treatment. All receptors come from a human donor with chronic lymphocytic leukemia.

The V gene is TRBV5-6, the J gene TRBJ1-2; the match to TRBD1 covers 7 bases. The germline gives CDR1 SGHDT, CDR2 YYEEEE. The trim removed 1 base at V and 8 bases at J, leaving 8 bases unmatched. The CDR3 runs 14 residues. The CDR3 nucleotides read TGTGCCAGCAGCTTGCCAGGGGGAATGGCGGGCTACACCTTC. This encodes CASSLPGGMAGYTF.

The chain links TRBV10-3 to TRBJ2-7; 10 bases line up with TRBD1. The CDR3 covers 14 residues. The V segment lost 10 bases and the J segment 2 bases; nucleotides outside the gene matches: 8. The germline V gene encodes CDR1 ENHRY and CDR2 SYGVKD. Written as DNA, the CDR3 is TGTGCCACATCGGGACAGGGGATTCCCTACGAGCAGTACTTC. Its translation: CATSGQGIPYEQYF.

CDR3 nucleotides: TGCGCCAGCAGCCAAGATCACGGGGGGCGCGGCTATGGCTACACCTTC. It encodes CASSQDHGGRGYGYTF. The chain employs TRBV4-3 and TRBJ1-2; a possible D gene is TRBD1 (6 bases). Per the germline V gene, CDR1 is LGHNA and CDR2 is YSLEER. The CDR3 runs to 16 residues. Trimming shortened V by 0 bases and J by 4 bases, and 15 bases separated the two germline ends.

The CDR3 sequence: CASSQDGSTSYEQYF. The CDR3 DNA sequence: TGTGCCAGCAGCCAAGACGGGTCTACTTCCTACGAGCAGTACTTC. The chain links TRBV4-2 to TRBJ2-7; D is unresolved. CDR3 length: 15 amino acids. Trimming removed 0 bases at V and 1 base at J, with 10 bases between. Germline CDR1 reads LGHNA; CDR2 reads YNFKEQ.

The rearrangement uses TRBV10-3 and TRBJ2-1, with 9 bases identical to TRBD1. Germline V gene data show CDR1 as ENHRY and CDR2 as SYGVKD. The junction had 7 bases not matched to a gene; V was cut back by 2 bases and J by 8 bases. This CDR3 contains 15 residues. CDR3 protein: CAISERTGDRDEQFF. In DNA, the CDR3 is TGTGCCATCAGTGAGCGGACAGGGGATAGAGATGAGCAGTTCTTC.

The rearrangement links TRBV19 to TRBJ1-2, with TRBD1 matching over 10 bases. There are 15 residues in the CDR3. The germline V gene encodes CDR1 LNHDA and CDR2 SQIVND (reference sequence). V lost 2 bases and J lost 4; bases outside the gene matches: 4. CDR3 in amino acids: CASSITRDRGYGYTF. The CDR3 DNA reads TGTGCCAGTAGTATAACCCGGGACAGGGGCTATGGCTACACCTTC.

The chain has TRBV7-2 and TRBJ1-2, with 8 nucleotides matching TRBD1. The ends lost 2 bases at V and 7 bases at J; junction bases unmatched: 15. The germline gives CDR1 SGHTA, CDR2 FQGNSA. The CDR3 loop spans 17 amino acids. This chain's CDR3 is CASSLFHSDRVSSGYTF. In nucleotides, the CDR3 is TGTGCCAGCAGCTTATTTCACTCGGACAGGGTTAGTTCTGGCTACACCTTC.

The chain combines TRBV5-4 with TRBJ2-5, with a possible D match to TRBD2 (5 bases). Germline V gene data show CDR1 as SGHNT and CDR2 as YYREEE (reference sequence). V lost 0 bases and J 1 base, leaving 16 bases between the germline ends. This CDR3 comprises 17 residues. The CDR3 coding sequence is TGTGCCAGCAGCTTGGGCGGGCGGAGTCCCTCCCAAGAGACCCAGTACTTC. It specifies CASSLGGRSPSQETQYF.

The V gene is TRBV7-2, the J gene TRBJ2-5; 8 bases line up with TRBD2. V was pared by 5 bases and J by 4 bases, with 9 bases of the junction left unmatched. This CDR3 contains 15 residues. Germline V gene lookup returns CDR1 SGHTA and CDR2 FQGNSA. CDR3 bases: TGTGCCAGCAGCGACAACCTGGCGGGGGGAGAGACCCAGTACTTC. It translates to CASSDNLAGGETQYF.

This chain uses TRBV6-6 with TRBJ2-1; 10 bases are shared with TRBD1. The germline V gene encodes CDR1 MNHNY and CDR2 SVGAGI (reference sequence). The CDR3 contains 15 residues. J was trimmed by 7 bases and V by 6 bases; bases with no gene match: 9. Here the CDR3 reads CASRLRQGARNEQFF. In DNA form, the CDR3 reads TGTGCCAGCAGATTAAGACAGGGGGCGCGGAATGAGCAGTTCTTC.

The chain couples TRBV18 to TRBJ2-3; TRBD1 might be the D (6 bases). Trimming took off 3 bases at V and 6 bases at J, with 13 bases between the two ends. The length of the CDR3 is 14 residues. CDR1 KGHSH and CDR2 LQKENI come from the germline V gene. The CDR3 nucleotides read TGTGCCAGCTCACCGGAGACAGGAACCGATACGCAGTATTTT. This translates into CASSPETGTDTQYF. Full variable domain (rest looked up from reference TRBV18 and TRBJ2-3): NAGVMQNPRHLVRRRGQEARLRCSPMKGHSHVYWYRQLPEEGLKFMVYLQKENIIDESGMPKERFSAEFPKEGPSILRIQQVVRGDSAAYFCASSPETGTDTQYFGPGTRLTVL.

This chain links TRBV5-1 with TRBJ1-1; TRBD1 matches 7 bases. The germline CDR1 and CDR2 sequences are SGHRS and YFSETQ. The CDR3 covers 16 residues. V was clipped by 4 bases and J by 7 bases; unmatched bases: 16. This CDR3 is CASSKSPNTGADEAFF. The DNA of the CDR3 is TGCGCCAGCAGCAAAAGCCCTAACACAGGGGCCGATGAAGCTTTCTTT. Using reference TRBV5-1 and TRBJ1-1 for the parts outside the CDR3, the full variable domain is KAGVTQTPRYLIKTRGQQVTLSCSPISGHRSVSWYQQTPGQGLQFLFEYFSETQRNKGNFPGRFSGRQFSNSRSEMNVSTLELGDSALYLCASSKSPNTGADEAFFGQGTRLTVV.

The chain combines TRBV28 with TRBJ2-2; 10 nucleotides match TRBD1. Germline lookup yields CDR1 MDHEN and CDR2 SYDVKM. This CDR3 spans 15 amino acids. V lost 5 bases and J lost 8; bases outside the gene matches: 8. CDR3 in DNA: TGTGCCAGCAGTCCACGGACAGGGGGTACGGGGGAGCTGTTTTTT. Translating it yields CASSPRTGGTGELFF.

The gene calls are TRBV25-1 and TRBJ2-2; 10 bases are shared with TRBD1. CDR3 length: 16 amino acids. The V and J ends lost 3 bases and 6 bases, in that order; junction bases with no gene match: 7. CDR1 MGHDK and CDR2 SYGVNS come from the germline V gene. The CDR3 nucleotides are TGTGCCAGCAGTGAGGACAGGGGGGTAACGGCCGGGGAGCTGTTTTTT. It yields the protein CASSEDRGVTAGELFF.

This clone was recorded a few times. V usage is TRBV15 and J usage is TRBJ2-5; 9 bases align to TRBD1. Losses at the gene ends were 1 base for V and 6 bases for J; bases not matched to a gene: 9. The CDR3 has 16 residues. The germline CDR1 and CDR2 sequences are LNHNV and YYDKDF (reference sequence). The CDR3 sequence is CATSRGWTGEQQTQYF. The DNA for the CDR3 is TGTGCCACCAGCAGAGGATGGACAGGGGAACAGCAGACCCAGTACTTC.

This clone was counted once. The V gene is TRBV5-6, the J gene TRBJ1-1; D uncertain. CDR3 length equals 12 residues. The germline V gene has CDR1 SGHDT and CDR2 YYEEEE. Trimming stripped 4 bases from V and 3 bases from J, with 7 bases between. The DNA for the CDR3 is TGTGCCAGCAGCCTGTCCTACACTGAAGCTTTCTTT. Its translation is CASSLSYTEAFF.

Only one count was recorded for this clone. The chain joins TRBV2 to TRBJ2-5; 9 bases fit TRBD1. The CDR3 contains 14 residues. Germline CDR1 is SNHLY and CDR2 is FYNNEI. The junction had 7 bases not matched to a gene; V was cut back by 6 bases and J by 5 bases. Written as DNA, the CDR3 is TGTGCCAGCAGGGAAACAGGGGGCGAGGAGACCCAGTACTTC. It specifies CASRETGGEETQYF.

The J gene is TRBJ1-2, the V gene TRBV25-1, with D unresolved. The CDR3 sequence is 14 residues long. V shed 2 bases and J shed 2 bases, with 9 bases lying between them. Per germline, CDR1 MGHDK and CDR2 SYGVNS. CDR3 sequence reads: CASSENGANYGYTF. CDR3 sequence (DNA): TGTGCCAGCAGTGAAAACGGAGCGAACTATGGCTACACCTTC.

There are a few counts of this clone. J is TRBJ2-3 and V is TRBV29-1; D might be TRBD1 (5 bases). The ends were cut back, 4 bases at V and 4 bases at J, with 6 bases in the middle. Germline CDR1 and CDR2: SQVTM and ANQGSEA. The CDR3 loop spans 11 amino acids. The CDR3 is CSVVQADTQYF. The CDR3 DNA reads TGCAGCGTTGTACAGGCAGATACGCAGTATTTT.

V gene TRBV9 combines with J gene TRBJ1-2; a weak D match, TRBD1 (6 bases). The CDR3 has 15 amino acids. The V gene lost 0 bases and the J gene lost 5 bases, with 14 bases spanning the gap. The germline V gene has CDR1 SGDLS and CDR2 YYNGEE. CDR3 sequence reads: CASSVGAGVPYGYTF. The CDR3 bases are TGTGCCAGCAGCGTAGGGGCAGGGGTACCATATGGCTACACCTTC.